The clone carrying this TCR delta chain has just a few counts. The target antigen is unknown. The data were taken from a study of Vδ1+ human thymocytes. Broader study findings: Donors shared many TRG clonotypes but few TRD clonotypes. Unlike peripheral blood Vdelta1+ controls, thymic delta-chain sequences included approximately 20% Vdelta2 and few Vdelta3. Highly polyclonal TRG and TRD repertoires with Gaussian CDR3 length distributions appeared in thymus.

Alphabeta T cells were depleted, then CD3+ Vdelta1+ Vdelta2- thymocytes were FACS-sorted. Between roughly 98% and 99.6% of sorted thymocytes were Vdelta1+. The germline CDR1 and CDR2 sequences are TSWWSYY and QGS. V shed 5 bases, J shed 3 bases, and the junction held 35 bases outside the gene matches. CDR3 length: 25 residues. RNA was extracted from the cells and then reverse transcribed. CDR3 amplicons came from multiplex PCR with pooled V-gene forward and constant-region reverse primers. TCRdb ran CATT on the multiplex PCR reads. Among 70,000 to 90,000 delta-chain clones, approximately 34% were seen once, and the ten largest hold under 0.3%.

The origin of this receptor is a boy younger than two who had congenital heart surgery. Input material: Vdelta1+ gamma-delta thymocytes from the thymus. The subset here: FACS-sorted CD3+ TCRalphabeta- TCRVdelta1+ TCRVdelta2- thymocytes. J is TRDJ1 and V is TRDV1, with TRDD3 identical over 11 bases. This CDR3 is CALGTQRPPSHNFISGGYGPDKLIF. Written as DNA, the CDR3 is TGTGCTCTTGGGACCCAACGACCGCCTTCCCACAATTTCATTAGTGGGGGATACGGTCCCGATAAACTCATCTTT.